These 20 T cell receptor beta chains share one sample of origin, sequenced in a study of blood T cell repertoires in COVID-19. Libraries were prepared by immunoSEQ multiplex PCR; TCRdb keeps only in-frame clonotypes and omits some of them. The sample has almost 500,000 clones, approximately 91% seen once. Sequenced input: PBMCs or T cells enriched from blood (not recorded which). These receptors originate from a woman in her sixties who had recovered from COVID-19.

The chain has TRBV11-3 and TRBJ1-6; a possible D gene is TRBD1 (5 bases). With 2 bases removed from V and 4 bases from J, the gap between germline ends came to 12 bases. The CDR3 runs to 16 residues. Looked up from germline, CDR1 is SGHNT and CDR2 is YENEEA. DNA for the CDR3: TGTGCCAGCAGCTTAACGACAGTTGCTTATAATTCACCCCTCCACTTT. It translates to CASSLTTVAYNSPLHF.

The chain recombines TRBV10-3 with TRBJ1-1; tentative D call: TRBD1 (5 bases). The CDR3 runs 15 residues. The germline V gene has CDR1 ENHRY and CDR2 SYGVKD. V gave up 2 bases and J gave up 3 bases, with 13 bases separating them. CDR3 in DNA: TGTGCCATCAGTGAGCTAACCACCAGGGACACTGAAGCTTTCTTT. Translated, it gives CAISELTTRDTEAFF.

The chain is built from TRBV7-2 and TRBJ1-2, with a weak D call TRBD1 (6 bases). Trimming removed 1 base at V and 6 bases at J, with 12 bases between. This CDR3 has 14 residues. Germline V gene sequence: CDR1 SGHTA, CDR2 FQGNSA. In DNA, the CDR3 is TGTGCCAGCAGCTTAGGGGGGCAGGGTCATGGCTACACCTTC. Amino acids: CASSLGGQGHGYTF.

V and J are TRBV13 and TRBJ2-7; the D gene is possibly TRBD2 (6 bases). The CDR3 is 13 residues long. The V end lost 1 base, the J end lost 7 bases, and 11 bases lay between the germline ends. Germline V gene lookup returns CDR1 PRHDT and CDR2 FYEKMQ (reference sequence). CDR3 protein: CASSLVGGREQYF. The DNA for the CDR3 is TGTGCCAGCAGCTTAGTCGGGGGTAGGGAGCAGTACTTC.

V is TRBV5-1 and J is TRBJ1-2; perhaps TRBD1 as D (5 bases). V was cut by 0 bases and J by 8 bases, with 11 bases left in between. The germline V gene has CDR1 SGHRS and CDR2 YFSETQ. The CDR3 spans 13 residues. In DNA form, the CDR3 reads TGCGCCAGCAGCTTGGAAGGGGCGAGCGGCTACACCTTC. Translating it yields CASSLEGASGYTF.

The chain carries TRBV29-1 and TRBJ2-2, with a possible D match to TRBD1 (5 bases). The CDR3 spans 14 residues. V was pared by 4 bases and J by 3 bases, with 12 bases between. Germline V gene sequence: CDR1 SQVTM, CDR2 ANQGSEA. DNA of the CDR3: TGCAGCGTTGTTAGGGGTTCAGACACCGGGGAGCTGTTTTTT. Encoded protein: CSVVRGSDTGELFF.

The chain joins TRBV28 to TRBJ1-1, with TRBD1 matching over 8 bases. CDR3 size: 15 residues. The germline CDR1 and CDR2 sequences are MDHEN and SYDVKM. After removal of 5 bases from V and 1 base from J, the junction contained 6 bases not matched to a gene. CDR3 DNA sequence: TGTGCCAGCAGTAGCCCGGGACAGGCGAACACTGAAGCTTTCTTT. Translation: CASSSPGQANTEAFF.

This sequence joins TRBV7-2 and TRBJ1-2; the D is unclear. The CDR3 totals 14 residues. V shed 1 base and J shed 9 bases, with 15 bases lying between them. Germline V gene data show CDR1 as SGHTA and CDR2 as FQGNSA. The CDR3 DNA reads TGTGCCAGCAGCTTAGTATCCCTCGGGGAAAGCTACACCTTC. It yields the protein CASSLVSLGESYTF. The whole variable domain, filled in from reference TRBV7-2 and TRBJ1-2, reads GAGVSQSPSNKVTEKGKDVELRCDPISGHTALYWYRQSLGQGLEFLIYFQGNSAPDKSGLPSDRFSAERTGGSVSTLTIQRTQQEDSAVYLCASSLVSLGESYTFGSGTRLTVV.

The chain joins TRBV6-6 to TRBJ1-1, with a possible D match to TRBD1 (5 bases). CDR3 length: 16 residues. The germline CDR1 and CDR2 sequences are MNHNY and SVGAGI (reference sequence). V was trimmed by 6 bases and J by 1 base, leaving 18 bases between them. The DNA of the CDR3 is TGTGCCAGCAGACCCTACGGGGGGAGACAGAACACTGAAGCTTTCTTT. This encodes CASRPYGGRQNTEAFF.

The V and J genes are TRBV24-1 and TRBJ2-1; D possibly corresponds to TRBD2 (5 bases). Germline loops: CDR1 KGHDR, CDR2 SFDVKD. The CDR3 length is 13 residues. Trimming took 7 bases from V and 1 from J, leaving 7 bases between them. For the CDR3, the DNA is TGTGCCACCAGAGAGGGATCCTACAATGAGCAGTTCTTC. As protein: CATREGSYNEQFF.

V is TRBV10-3 and J is TRBJ2-3, with TRBD2 matching over 7 bases. J lost 5 bases, V lost 4 bases, and 9 bases had no gene match. The CDR3 contains 15 residues. Germline-derived CDR1 and CDR2 are ENHRY and SYGVKD. The CDR3 reads CAISATRGGRDTQYF. The CDR3 DNA is TGTGCCATCAGTGCCACTCGCGGGGGTAGAGATACGCAGTATTTT.

This sequence joins TRBV5-6 and TRBJ2-6; 8 bases match TRBD1. The J segment lost 4 bases and the V segment lost 6 bases, leaving 12 bases of the junction unmatched. The CDR3 spans 17 residues. Germline V gene sequence: CDR1 SGHDT, CDR2 YYEEEE. This CDR3 is CASTLDRALGGANVLTF. CDR3 in DNA: TGTGCCAGCACTCTGGACAGGGCCCTGGGCGGGGCCAACGTCCTGACTTTC.

The chain links TRBV28 to TRBJ1-5, with 7 bases matching TRBD1. The CDR3 length is 12 residues. V was clipped by 4 bases and J by 12 bases; unmatched bases: 6. The V gene's germline CDR1 is MDHEN and CDR2 SYDVKM. The CDR3, as DNA: TGTGCCAGCAGTTCTTACAGGGGCCTCCAGCATTTT. Protein product: CASSSYRGLQHF.

The chain carries TRBV24-1 and TRBJ1-2; TRBD1 aligns across 8 bases. Germline V gives CDR1 KGHDR, CDR2 SFDVKD. The CDR3 length is 14 residues. V lost 4 bases and J lost 8; bases outside the gene matches: 8. CDR3 in DNA: TGTGCCACCAGTGACCCCGGACAGGGCCCGGGCTACACCTTC. Protein product: CATSDPGQGPGYTF.

The rearrangement uses TRBV20-1 and TRBJ1-1; a weak D match, TRBD1 (5 bases). CDR1 is DFQATT, CDR2 SNEGSKA, per germline (reference sequence). V lost 3 bases, J lost 4 bases, and 12 bases lay in between. The CDR3 length is 13 residues. The CDR3 here is CSASKDMSTEAFF. CDR3 in DNA: TGCAGTGCTAGTAAGGACATGAGCACTGAAGCTTTCTTT.

The V and J genes are TRBV19 and TRBJ2-7, with D unresolved. The CDR3 consists of 13 residues. The V and J ends lost 3 bases and 4 bases respectively, with 10 bases between them. Germline V gives CDR1 LNHDA, CDR2 SQIVND (reference sequence). The CDR3 region is CASSIGGTYEQYF. The CDR3 coding sequence is TGTGCCAGTAGTATCGGCGGAACTTACGAGCAGTACTTC.

The chain carries TRBV3-1 (or the pseudogene TRBV3-2) and TRBJ2-5, with 11 bases aligning to TRBD2. The length of the CDR3 is 14 residues. J gave up 4 bases and V 7 bases, and 5 bases lay outside the gene matches. Germline CDR1 is LGHDT and CDR2 is YNNKEL (reference sequence). The CDR3, as DNA: TGTGCCAGCACCCTAGCGGGGGGTCGAGAGACCCAGTACTTC. It is translated as CASTLAGGRETQYF.

This chain uses TRBV5-1 with TRBJ1-1, with 7 bases matching TRBD1. V was clipped by 4 bases and J by 3 bases; unmatched bases: 9. CDR1 is SGHRS and CDR2 is YFSETQ in the germline V gene. The CDR3 runs to 15 residues. The CDR3 coding sequence is TGCGCCAGCAGCCCCAAGGGGGCAGGGGACACTGAAGCTTTCTTT. Translation: CASSPKGAGDTEAFF.

This clone was counted a single time. This sequence joins TRBV18 and TRBJ1-4; D gene ambiguous. The CDR3 has 13 residues. Trimming pared 3 bases from V and 12 bases from J, leaving 14 bases between. Germline CDR1 KGHSH, CDR2 LQKENI. The CDR3 spells CASSPESRAELFF. CDR3 nucleotide sequence: TGTGCCAGCTCACCCGAATCGCGGGCGGAACTGTTTTTT.

The rearrangement uses TRBV10-3 and TRBJ2-2, with TRBD1 identical over 8 bases. From germline, CDR1 is ENHRY and CDR2 SYGVKD. The CDR3 spans 15 residues. V shed 6 bases, J shed 1 base, and the junction held 4 bases outside the gene matches. DNA of the CDR3: TGTGCCATCAGCAGGACAGGGTTGAACACCGGGGAGCTGTTTTTT. As protein: CAISRTGLNTGELFF.